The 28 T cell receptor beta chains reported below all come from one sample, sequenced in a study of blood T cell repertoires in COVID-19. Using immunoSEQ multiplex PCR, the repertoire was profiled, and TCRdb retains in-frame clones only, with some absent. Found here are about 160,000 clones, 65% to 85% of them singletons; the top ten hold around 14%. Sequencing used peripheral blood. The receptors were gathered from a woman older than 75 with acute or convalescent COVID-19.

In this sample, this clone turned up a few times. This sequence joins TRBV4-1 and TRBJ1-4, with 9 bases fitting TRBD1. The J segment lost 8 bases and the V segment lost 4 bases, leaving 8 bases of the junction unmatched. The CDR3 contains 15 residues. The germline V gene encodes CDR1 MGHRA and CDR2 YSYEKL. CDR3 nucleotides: TGCGCCAGCAGCCCATTACAGGGGGCCGGGGAAAAACTGTTTTTT. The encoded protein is CASSPLQGAGEKLFF.

CDR3 nucleotides: TGTGCCAGCAGCCAATCAGACAAGACCTATGGCTACACCTTC. Translating gives CASSQSDKTYGYTF. J is TRBJ1-2 and V is TRBV3-1 (or the pseudogene TRBV3-2); D is undetermined. CDR3 length: 14 amino acids. Germline V lookup: CDR1 LGHDT, CDR2 YNNKEL (reference sequence). V was clipped by 2 bases and J by 4 bases, with 11 bases between them.

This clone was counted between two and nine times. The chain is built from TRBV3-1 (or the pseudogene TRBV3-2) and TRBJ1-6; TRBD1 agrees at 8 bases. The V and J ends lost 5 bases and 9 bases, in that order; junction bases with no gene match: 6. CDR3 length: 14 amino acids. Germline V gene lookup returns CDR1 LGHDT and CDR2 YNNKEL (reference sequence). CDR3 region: CASSTGQGRSPLHF. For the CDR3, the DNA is TGTGCCAGCAGCACCGGACAGGGCCGTTCACCCCTCCACTTT.

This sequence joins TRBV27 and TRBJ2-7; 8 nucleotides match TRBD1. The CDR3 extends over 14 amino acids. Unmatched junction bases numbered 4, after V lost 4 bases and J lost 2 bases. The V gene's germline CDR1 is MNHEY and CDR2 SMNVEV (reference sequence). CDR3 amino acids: CASSSRQGPYEQYF. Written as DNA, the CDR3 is TGTGCCAGCAGTTCTCGACAGGGGCCCTACGAGCAGTACTTC.

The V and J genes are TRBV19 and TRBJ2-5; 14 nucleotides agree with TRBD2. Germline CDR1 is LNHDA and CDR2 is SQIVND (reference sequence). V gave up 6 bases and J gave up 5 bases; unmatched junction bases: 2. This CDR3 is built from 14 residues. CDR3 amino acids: CASRGTSGGETQYF. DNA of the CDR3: TGTGCCAGTAGGGGGACTAGCGGGGGCGAGACCCAGTACTTC.

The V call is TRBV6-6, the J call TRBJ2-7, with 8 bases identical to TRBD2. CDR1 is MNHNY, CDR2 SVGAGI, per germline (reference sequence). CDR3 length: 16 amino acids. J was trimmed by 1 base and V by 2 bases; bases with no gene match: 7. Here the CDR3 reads CASSYGAGGRSYEQYF. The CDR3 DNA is TGTGCCAGCAGTTACGGTGCGGGGGGTAGGTCCTACGAGCAGTACTTC.

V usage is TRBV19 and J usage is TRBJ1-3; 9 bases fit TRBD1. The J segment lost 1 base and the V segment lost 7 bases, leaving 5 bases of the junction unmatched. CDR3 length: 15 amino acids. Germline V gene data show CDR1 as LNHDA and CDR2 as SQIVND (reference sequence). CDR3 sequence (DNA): TGTGCCAGTAAGAAACAGGGGGCATCTGGAAACACCATATATTTT. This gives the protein CASKKQGASGNTIYF.

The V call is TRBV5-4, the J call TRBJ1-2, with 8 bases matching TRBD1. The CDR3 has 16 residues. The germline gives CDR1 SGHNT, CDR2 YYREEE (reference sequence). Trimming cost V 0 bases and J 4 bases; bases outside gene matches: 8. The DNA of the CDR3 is TGTGCCAGCAGCTTGGCCGGGACAGGCGCCATCTATGGCTACACCTTC. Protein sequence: CASSLAGTGAIYGYTF.

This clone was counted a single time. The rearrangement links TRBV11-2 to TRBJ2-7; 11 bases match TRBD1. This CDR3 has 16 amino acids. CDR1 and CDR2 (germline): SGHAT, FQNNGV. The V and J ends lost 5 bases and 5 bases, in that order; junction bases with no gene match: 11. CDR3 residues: CASSISGTGGLNEQYF. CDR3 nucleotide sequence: TGTGCCAGCAGCATCTCCGGGACAGGGGGTTTAAACGAGCAGTACTTC.

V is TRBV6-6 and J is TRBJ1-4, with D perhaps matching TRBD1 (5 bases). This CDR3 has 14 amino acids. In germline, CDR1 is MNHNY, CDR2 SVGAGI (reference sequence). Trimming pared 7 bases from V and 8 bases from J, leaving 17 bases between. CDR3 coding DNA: TGTGCCAGCAACAACGGAGGGGCCGGGGAAAAACTGTTTTTT. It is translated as CASNNGGAGEKLFF.

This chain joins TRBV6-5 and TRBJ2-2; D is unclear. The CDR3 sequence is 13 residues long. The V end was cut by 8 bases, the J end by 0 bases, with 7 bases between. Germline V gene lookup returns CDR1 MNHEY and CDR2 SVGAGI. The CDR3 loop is CASVHANTGELFF. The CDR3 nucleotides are TGTGCCAGCGTTCATGCGAACACCGGGGAGCTGTTTTTT.

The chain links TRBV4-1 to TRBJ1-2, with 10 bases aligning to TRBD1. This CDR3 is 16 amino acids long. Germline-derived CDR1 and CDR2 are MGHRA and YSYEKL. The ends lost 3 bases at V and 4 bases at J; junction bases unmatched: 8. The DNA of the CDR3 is TGCGCCAGCAGCCACGCCCTGGGGGACAGGGGCTATGGCTACACCTTC. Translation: CASSHALGDRGYGYTF.

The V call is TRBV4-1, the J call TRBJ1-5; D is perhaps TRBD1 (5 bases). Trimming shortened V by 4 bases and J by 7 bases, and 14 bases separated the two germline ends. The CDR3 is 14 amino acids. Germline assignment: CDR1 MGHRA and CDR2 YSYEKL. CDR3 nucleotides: TGCGCCAGCAGCCGATTGCCCCGGGGGCAGCCCCAGCATTTT. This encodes CASSRLPRGQPQHF.

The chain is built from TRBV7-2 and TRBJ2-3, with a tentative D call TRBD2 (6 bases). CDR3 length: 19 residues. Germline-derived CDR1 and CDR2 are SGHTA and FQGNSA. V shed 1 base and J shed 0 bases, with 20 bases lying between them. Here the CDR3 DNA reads TGTGCCAGCAGCTTAGGATTGGGAGGTTCAGGGCCCAGCACAGATACGCAGTATTTT. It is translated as CASSLGLGGSGPSTDTQYF.

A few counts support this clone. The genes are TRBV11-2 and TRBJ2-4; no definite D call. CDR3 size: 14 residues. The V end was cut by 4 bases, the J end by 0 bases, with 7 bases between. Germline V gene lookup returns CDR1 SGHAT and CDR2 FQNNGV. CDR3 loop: CASSSRLAKNIQYF. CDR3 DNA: TGTGCCAGCAGCTCCAGACTAGCCAAAAACATTCAGTACTTC.

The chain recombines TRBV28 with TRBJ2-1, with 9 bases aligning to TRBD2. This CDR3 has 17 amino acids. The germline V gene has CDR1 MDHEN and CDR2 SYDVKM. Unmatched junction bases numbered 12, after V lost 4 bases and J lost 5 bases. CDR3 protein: CASSSPTGTSRHNEQFF. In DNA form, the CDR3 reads TGTGCCAGCAGTTCCCCAACCGGGACTAGCAGGCACAATGAGCAGTTCTTC.

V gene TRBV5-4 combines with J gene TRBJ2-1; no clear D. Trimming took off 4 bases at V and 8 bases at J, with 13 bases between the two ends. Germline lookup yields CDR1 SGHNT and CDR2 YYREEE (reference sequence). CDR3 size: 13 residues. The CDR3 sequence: CASSTGAEDEQFF. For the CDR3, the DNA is TGTGCCAGCAGCACCGGCGCCGAGGATGAGCAGTTCTTC.

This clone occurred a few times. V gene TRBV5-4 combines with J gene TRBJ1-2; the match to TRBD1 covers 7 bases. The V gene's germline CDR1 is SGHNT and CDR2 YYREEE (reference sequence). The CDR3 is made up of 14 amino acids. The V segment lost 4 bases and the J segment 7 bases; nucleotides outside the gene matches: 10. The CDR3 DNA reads TGTGCCAGCAGCAGATTTAACACAGGGGTTGGCTACACCTTC. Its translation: CASSRFNTGVGYTF.

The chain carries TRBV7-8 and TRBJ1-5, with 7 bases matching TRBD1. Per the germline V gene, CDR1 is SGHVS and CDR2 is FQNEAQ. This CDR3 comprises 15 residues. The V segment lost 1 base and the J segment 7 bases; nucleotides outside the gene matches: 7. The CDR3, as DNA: TGTGCCAGCAGCTTAGGACAGGGACCAGGACAGCCCCAGCATTTT. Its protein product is CASSLGQGPGQPQHF.

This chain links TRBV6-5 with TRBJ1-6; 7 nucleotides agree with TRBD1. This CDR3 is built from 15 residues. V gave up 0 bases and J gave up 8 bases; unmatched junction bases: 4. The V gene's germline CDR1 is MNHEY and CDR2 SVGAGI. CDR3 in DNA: TGTGCCAGCAGTTACTCGGGCAGGGGGGATTCACCCCTCCACTTT. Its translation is CASSYSGRGDSPLHF.

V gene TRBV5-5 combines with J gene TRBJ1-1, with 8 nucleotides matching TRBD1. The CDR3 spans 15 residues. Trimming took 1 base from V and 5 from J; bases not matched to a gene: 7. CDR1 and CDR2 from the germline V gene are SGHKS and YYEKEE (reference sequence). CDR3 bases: TGTGCCAGCAGCTTGTCGACAGGGGTCGAAACTGAAGCTTTCTTT. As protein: CASSLSTGVETEAFF.

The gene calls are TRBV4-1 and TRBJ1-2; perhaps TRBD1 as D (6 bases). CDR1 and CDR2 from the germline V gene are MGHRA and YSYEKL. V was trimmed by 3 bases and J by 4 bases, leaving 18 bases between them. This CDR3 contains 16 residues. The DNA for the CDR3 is TGCGCCAGCAGCCAGGCAGACAGGAGCCTTACCTATGGCTACACCTTC. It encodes CASSQADRSLTYGYTF.

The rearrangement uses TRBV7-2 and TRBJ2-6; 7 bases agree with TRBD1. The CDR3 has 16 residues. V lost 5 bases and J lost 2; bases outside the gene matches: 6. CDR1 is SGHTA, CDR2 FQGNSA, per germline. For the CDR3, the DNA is TGTGCCAGCAGCATGTTCAGGGGGACTGGGGCCAACGTCCTGACTTTC. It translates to CASSMFRGTGANVLTF.

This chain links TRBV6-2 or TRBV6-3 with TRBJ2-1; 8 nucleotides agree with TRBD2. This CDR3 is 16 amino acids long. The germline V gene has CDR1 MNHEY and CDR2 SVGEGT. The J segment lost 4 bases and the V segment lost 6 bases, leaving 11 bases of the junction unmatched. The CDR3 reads CASSDPSGRVYNEQFF. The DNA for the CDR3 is TGTGCCAGCAGCGACCCCAGCGGGAGAGTTTACAATGAGCAGTTCTTC.

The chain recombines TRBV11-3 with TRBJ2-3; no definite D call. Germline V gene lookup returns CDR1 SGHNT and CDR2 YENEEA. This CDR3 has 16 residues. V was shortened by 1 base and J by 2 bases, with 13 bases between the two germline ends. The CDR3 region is CASSLGLSSYTDTQYF. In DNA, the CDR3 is TGTGCCAGCAGCTTAGGTCTGTCTTCCTACACAGATACGCAGTATTTT. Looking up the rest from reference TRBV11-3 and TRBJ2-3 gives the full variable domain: EAGVVQSPRYKIIEKKQPVAFWCNPISGHNTLYWYLQNLGQGPELLIRYENEEAVDDSQLPKDRFSAERLKGVDSTLKIQPAELGDSAVYLCASSLGLSSYTDTQYFGPGTRLTVL.

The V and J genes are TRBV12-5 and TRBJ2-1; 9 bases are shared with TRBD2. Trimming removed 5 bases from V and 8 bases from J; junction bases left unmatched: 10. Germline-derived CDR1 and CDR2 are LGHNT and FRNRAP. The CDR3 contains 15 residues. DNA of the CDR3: TGTGCTAGTGGTCCGGGTGGAGCGGGGGGATATGAGCAGTTCTTC. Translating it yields CASGPGGAGGYEQFF.

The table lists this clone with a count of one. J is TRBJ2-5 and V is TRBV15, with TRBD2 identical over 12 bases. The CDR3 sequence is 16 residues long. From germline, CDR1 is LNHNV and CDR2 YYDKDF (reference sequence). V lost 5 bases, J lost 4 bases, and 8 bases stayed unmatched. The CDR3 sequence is CATSPRLAGAGETQYF. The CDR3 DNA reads TGTGCCACCAGCCCCCGACTAGCGGGGGCGGGAGAGACCCAGTACTTC.

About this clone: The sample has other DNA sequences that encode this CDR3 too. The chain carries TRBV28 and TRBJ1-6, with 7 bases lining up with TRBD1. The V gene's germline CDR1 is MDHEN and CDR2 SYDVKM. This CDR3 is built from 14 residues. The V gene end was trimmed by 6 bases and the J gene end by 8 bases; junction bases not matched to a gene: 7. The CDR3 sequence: CASSLRDSYSPLHF. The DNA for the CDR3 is TGTGCCAGCAGCCTCCGGGACAGCTATTCACCCCTCCACTTT. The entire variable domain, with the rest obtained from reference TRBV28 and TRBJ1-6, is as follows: DVKVTQSSRYLVKRTGEKVFLECVQDMDHENMFWYRQDPGLGLRLIYFSYDVKMKEKGDIPEGYSVSREKKERFSLILESASTNQTSMYLCASSLRDSYSPLHFGNGTRLTVT.